This T cell receptor (beta chain) comes out of a study of cytomegalovirus exposure and HLA in healthy donors. This CDR3 has 16 residues. Germline CDR1 PRHDT, CDR2 FYEKMQ (reference sequence). Trimming cost V 5 bases and J 4 bases; bases outside gene matches: 10. PCR employed 60 Vbeta and 13 Jbeta primers. Sequencing used immunoSEQ multiplex PCR; TCRdb keeps in-frame clones, though not all of them. The sample includes about 150,000 clones, about 76% of them seen just once. Sequencing used PBMCs. The sequence was collected from a middle-aged woman in good health and CMV-seronegative. The V gene is TRBV13, the J gene TRBJ2-1; 8 bases align to TRBD2. CDR3: CASSLLAGGEYNEQFF. Here the CDR3 DNA reads TGTGCCAGCAGCCTCCTGGCGGGGGGTGAATACAATGAGCAGTTCTTC.